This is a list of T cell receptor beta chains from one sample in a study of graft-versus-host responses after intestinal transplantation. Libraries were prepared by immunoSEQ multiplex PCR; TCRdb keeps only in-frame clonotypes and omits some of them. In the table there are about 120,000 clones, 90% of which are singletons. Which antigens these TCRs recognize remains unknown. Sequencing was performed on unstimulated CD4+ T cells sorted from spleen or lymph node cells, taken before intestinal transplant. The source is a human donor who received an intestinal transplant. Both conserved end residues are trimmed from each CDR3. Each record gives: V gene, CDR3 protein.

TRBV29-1 SVGWTANTGELF
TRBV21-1 ARTPSGNTDTQY
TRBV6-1 ASSRGTNYGYT
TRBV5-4 ASSLAYRSEKN
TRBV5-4 ASSLGGGGDNEQF
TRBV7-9 ASSLAGQWIEAF
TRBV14 ASSPIAGVHTEAF
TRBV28 ASSFQQGQETQY
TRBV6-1 ASSGQRVLTTGANVLT
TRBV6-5 ASRTDRGLYEQY
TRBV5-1 ASSWGLAGSYNEQF
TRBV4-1 ASSQEGDWGRTSAASQPQH
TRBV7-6 ASSGGVTDTQY
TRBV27 ASKTGSTGNTIY
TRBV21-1 ASPLGEGLVHSNQPQH
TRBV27 ASSTGLAYNEQF
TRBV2 ASRVAGTGRADTQY
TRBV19 ASRSLGAREKLF
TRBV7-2 ASSLAGFPSRGYT
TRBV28 ASRTGQGYAGGSGEQY
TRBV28 ASSQDWVGY
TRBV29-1 SVDQASDTQY
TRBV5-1 ASTTGSSTDTQY
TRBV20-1 SAAPGDTQY
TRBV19 ATGDMLGYT
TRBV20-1 SAVRAETQY
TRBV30 AWSLMNARDEQY
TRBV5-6 ASSLSLLGASYEQY
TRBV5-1 ASRHTGMALYEQY
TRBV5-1 ASSPVSQSSTDTQY
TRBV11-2 ASSPRQGIYNEQF
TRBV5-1 ASSLTSGRGPDTQY
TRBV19 ATSGQWGEKLF
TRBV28 ASSSPAGLAYEQY
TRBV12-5 ASGLVLTLRVSNTEAF
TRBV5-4 ASSFERVETQY
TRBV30 ACLQRSSYEQY
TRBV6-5 ASSYSGGRPYEQY
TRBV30 AWSVRSYRAGAEAF
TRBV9 ASSAPLATSGREGTYEQY
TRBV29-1 SVGQGWDGYT
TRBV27 ASSLGQGHYYGYT
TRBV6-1 ASSMRTNSNQPQH
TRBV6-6 ASLGRGTEKNYEQY
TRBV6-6 ASSSTSGSYEQY
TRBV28 AIGTGINEKLF
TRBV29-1 SVGTGTDIQY
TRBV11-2 ASSPPSGRVTDTQY
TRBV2 ASRGDINQPQH